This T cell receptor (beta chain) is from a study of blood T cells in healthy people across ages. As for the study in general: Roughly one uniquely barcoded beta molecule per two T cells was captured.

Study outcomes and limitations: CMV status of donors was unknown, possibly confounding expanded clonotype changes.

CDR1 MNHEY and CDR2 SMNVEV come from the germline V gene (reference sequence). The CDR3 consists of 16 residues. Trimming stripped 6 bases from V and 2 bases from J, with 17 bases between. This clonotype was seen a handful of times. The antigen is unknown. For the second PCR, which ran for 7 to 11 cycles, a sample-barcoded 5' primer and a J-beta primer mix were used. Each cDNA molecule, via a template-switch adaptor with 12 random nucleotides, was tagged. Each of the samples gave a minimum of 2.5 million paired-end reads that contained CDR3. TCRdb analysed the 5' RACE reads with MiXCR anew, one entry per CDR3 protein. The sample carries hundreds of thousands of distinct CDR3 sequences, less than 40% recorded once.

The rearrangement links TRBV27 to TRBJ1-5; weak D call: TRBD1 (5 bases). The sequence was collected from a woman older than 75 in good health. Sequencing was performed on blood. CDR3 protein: CASSTSWGRGNQPQHF. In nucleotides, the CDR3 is TGTGCCAGCAGCACCTCCTGGGGCCGGGGCAATCAGCCCCAGCATTTT.